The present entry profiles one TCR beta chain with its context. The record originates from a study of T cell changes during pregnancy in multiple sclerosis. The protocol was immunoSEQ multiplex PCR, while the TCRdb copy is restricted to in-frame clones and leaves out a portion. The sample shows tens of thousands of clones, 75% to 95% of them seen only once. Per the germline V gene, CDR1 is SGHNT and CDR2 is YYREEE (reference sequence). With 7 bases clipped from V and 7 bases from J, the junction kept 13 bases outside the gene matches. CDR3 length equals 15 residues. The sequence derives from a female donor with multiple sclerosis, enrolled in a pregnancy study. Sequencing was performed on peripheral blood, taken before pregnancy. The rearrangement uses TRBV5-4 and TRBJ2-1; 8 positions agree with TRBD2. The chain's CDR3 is CASGSGGQGRNEQFF. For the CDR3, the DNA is TGTGCCAGCGGAAGCGGGGGTCAGGGTAGGAATGAGCAGTTCTTC.